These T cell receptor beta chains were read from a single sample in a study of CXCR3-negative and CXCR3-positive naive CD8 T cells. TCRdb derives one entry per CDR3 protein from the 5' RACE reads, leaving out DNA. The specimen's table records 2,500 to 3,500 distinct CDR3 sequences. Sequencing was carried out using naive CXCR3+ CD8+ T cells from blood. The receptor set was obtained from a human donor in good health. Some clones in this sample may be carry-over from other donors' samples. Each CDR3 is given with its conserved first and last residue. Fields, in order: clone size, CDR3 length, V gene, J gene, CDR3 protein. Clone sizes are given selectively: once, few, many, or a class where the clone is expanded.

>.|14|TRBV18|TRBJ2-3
CASSPDGRTDTQYF
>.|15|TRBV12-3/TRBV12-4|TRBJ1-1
CASSSSPGINTEAFF
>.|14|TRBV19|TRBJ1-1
CASSAPGQGVEAFF
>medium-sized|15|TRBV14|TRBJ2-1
CASSLDTSSYNEQFF
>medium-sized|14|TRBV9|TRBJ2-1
CASSGQGTYNEQFF
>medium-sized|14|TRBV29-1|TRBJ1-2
CSGAGGQGDDGYTF
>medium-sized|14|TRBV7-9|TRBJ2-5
CATAGVGGSETQYF
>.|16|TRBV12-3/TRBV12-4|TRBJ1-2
CASSFSTYSQGNGYTF
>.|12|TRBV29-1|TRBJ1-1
CSGEQGATEAFF
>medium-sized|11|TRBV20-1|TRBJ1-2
CSASEGEGYTF
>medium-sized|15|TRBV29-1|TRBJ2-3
CSVGDVGLFTDTQYF
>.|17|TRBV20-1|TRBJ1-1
CSARDHKWEGLNTEAFF